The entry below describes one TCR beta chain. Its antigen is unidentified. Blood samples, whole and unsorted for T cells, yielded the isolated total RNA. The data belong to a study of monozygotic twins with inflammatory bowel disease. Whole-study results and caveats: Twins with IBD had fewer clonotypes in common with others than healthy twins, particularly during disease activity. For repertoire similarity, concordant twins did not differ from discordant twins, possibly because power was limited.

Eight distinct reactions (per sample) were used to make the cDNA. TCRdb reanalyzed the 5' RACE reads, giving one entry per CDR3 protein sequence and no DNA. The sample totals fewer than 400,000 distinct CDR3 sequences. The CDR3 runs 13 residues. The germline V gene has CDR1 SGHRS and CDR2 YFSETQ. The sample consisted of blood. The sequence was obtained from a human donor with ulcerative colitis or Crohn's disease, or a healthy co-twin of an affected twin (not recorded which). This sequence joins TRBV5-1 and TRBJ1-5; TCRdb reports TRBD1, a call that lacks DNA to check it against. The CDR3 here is CASSLGAAQPQHF.